What follows is one T cell receptor (beta chain) and its context. Trimming stripped 6 bases from V and 7 bases from J, with 9 bases between. The CDR3 spans 12 residues. CDR1 is MNHEY, CDR2 SVGAGI, per germline. The sample is drawn from a study of control samples from healthy donors and cancer patients. The data were produced by immunoSEQ multiplex PCR, yet TCRdb's version contains in-frame clones alone and is incomplete. The sample consists of just under 150,000 clones, 75% to 95% of them appearing once. This chain uses TRBV6-5 with TRBJ2-2; no firm D call. The sequenced material came from blood. The source is a man between 25 and 39 years old in good health. Here the CDR3 reads CASSPDFGELFF. The CDR3 DNA reads TGTGCCAGCAGCCCCGATTTCGGGGAGCTGTTTTTT.